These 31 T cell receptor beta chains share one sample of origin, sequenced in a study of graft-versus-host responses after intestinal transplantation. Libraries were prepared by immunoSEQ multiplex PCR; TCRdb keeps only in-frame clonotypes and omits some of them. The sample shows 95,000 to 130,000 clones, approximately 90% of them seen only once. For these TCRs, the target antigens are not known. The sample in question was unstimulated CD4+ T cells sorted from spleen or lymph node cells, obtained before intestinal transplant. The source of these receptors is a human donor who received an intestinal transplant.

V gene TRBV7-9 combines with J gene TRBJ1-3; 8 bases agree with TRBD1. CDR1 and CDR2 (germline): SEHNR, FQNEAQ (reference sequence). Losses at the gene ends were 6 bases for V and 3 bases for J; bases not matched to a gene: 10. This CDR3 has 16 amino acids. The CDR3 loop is CASSRLRGQGGNTIYF. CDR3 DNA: TGTGCCAGCAGTCGCCTCAGGGGGCAAGGTGGAAACACCATATATTTT.

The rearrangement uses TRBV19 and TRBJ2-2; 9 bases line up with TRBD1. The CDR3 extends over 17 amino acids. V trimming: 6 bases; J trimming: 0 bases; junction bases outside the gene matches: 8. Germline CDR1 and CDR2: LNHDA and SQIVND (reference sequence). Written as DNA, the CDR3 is TGTGCCAGTAGGGGACAGGGTTCGCGCTCGAACACCGGGGAGCTGTTTTTT. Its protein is CASRGQGSRSNTGELFF.

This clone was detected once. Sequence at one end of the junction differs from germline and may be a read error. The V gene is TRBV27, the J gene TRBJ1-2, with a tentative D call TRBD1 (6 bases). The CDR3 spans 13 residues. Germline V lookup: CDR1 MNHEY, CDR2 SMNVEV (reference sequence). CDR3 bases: TGTGCCAGCAGTATACGGGACACGGCCGCGACCTTATTC. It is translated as CASSIRDTAATLF.

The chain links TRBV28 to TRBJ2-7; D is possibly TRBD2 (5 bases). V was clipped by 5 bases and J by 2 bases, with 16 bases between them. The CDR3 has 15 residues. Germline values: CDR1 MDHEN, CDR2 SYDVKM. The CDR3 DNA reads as TGTGCCAGCAGTCGTACTAACGGAGGAGCCTACGAGCAGTACTTC. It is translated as CASSRTNGGAYEQYF.

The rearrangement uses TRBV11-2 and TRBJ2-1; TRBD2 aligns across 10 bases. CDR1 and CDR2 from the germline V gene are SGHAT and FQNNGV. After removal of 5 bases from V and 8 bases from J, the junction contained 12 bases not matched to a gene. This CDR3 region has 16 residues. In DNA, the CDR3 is TGTGCCAGCAGCAACCGCCCAGCGGGAGGGAGGGATGAGCAGTTCTTC. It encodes CASSNRPAGGRDEQFF.

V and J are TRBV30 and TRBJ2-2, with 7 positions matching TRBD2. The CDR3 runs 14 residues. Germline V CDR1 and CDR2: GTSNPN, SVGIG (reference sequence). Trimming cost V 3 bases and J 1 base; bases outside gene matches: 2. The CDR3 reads CAWRASGNTGELFF. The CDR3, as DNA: TGTGCCTGGAGGGCTAGCGGGAACACCGGGGAGCTGTTTTTT. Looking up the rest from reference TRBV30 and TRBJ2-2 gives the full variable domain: SQTIHQWPATLVQPVGSPLSLECTVEGTSNPNLYWYRQAAGRGLQLLFYSVGIGQISSEVPQNLSASRPQDRQFILSSKKLLLSDSGFYLCAWRASGNTGELFFGEGSRLTVL.

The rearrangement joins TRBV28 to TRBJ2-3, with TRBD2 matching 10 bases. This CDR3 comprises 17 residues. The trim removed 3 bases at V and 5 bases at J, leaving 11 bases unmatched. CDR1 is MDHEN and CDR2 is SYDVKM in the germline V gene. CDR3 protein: CASSFPRGAGGGDTQYF. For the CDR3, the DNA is TGTGCCAGCAGTTTCCCCCGGGGAGCGGGAGGGGGAGATACGCAGTATTTT.

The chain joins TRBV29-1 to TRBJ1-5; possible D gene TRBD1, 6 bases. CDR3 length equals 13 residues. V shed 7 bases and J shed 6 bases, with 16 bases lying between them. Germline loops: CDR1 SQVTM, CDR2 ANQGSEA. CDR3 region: CSAATGLGQPQHF. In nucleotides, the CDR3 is TGCAGCGCCGCCACAGGGTTGGGTCAGCCCCAGCATTTT.

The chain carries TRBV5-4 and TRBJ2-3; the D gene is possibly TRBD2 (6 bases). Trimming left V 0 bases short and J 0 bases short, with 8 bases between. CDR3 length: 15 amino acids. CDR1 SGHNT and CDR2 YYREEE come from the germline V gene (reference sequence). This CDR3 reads CASSLGGTSTDTQYF. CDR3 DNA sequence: TGTGCCAGCAGCTTGGGGGGGACTAGCACAGATACGCAGTATTTT.

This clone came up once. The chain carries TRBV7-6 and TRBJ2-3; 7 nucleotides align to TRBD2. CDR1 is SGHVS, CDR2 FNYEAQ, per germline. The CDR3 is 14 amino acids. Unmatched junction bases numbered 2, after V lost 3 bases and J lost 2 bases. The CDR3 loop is CASSLGTITDTQYF. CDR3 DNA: TGTGCCAGCAGCTTGGGGACTATCACAGATACGCAGTATTTT.

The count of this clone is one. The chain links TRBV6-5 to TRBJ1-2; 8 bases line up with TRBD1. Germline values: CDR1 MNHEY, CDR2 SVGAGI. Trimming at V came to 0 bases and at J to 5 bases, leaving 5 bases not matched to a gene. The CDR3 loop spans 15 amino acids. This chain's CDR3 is CASSYSRGRGYGYTF. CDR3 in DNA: TGTGCCAGCAGTTACTCCAGGGGGCGCGGGTATGGCTACACCTTC.

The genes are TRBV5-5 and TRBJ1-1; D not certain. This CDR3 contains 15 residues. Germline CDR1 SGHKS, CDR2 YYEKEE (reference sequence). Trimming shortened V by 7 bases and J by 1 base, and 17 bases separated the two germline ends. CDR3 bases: TGTGCCAGCCTATATAGACAACAGAAGAACACTGAAGCTTTCTTT. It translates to CASLYRQQKNTEAFF.

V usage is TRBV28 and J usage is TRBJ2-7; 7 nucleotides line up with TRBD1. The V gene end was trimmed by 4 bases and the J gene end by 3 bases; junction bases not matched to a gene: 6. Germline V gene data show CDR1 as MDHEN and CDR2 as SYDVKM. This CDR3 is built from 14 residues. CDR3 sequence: CASSSRTGVYEQYF. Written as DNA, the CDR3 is TGTGCCAGCAGTTCAAGGACAGGTGTCTACGAGCAGTACTTC.

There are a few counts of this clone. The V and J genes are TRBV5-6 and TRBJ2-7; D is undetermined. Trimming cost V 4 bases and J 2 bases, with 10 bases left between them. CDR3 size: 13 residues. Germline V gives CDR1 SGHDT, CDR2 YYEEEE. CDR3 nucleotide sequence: TGTGCCAGCAGCCTCCCAGGTACCTACGAGCAGTACTTC. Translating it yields CASSLPGTYEQYF.

CDR3 amino acids: CASTPGNSGANVLTF. CDR3 bases: TGCGCCAGCACCCCAGGAAACTCTGGGGCCAACGTCCTGACTTTC. The rearrangement joins TRBV10-2 to TRBJ2-6; D gene uncertain. Germline V lookup: CDR1 WSHSY, CDR2 SAAADI. V was clipped by 7 bases and J by 0 bases, with 10 bases between them. This CDR3 is 15 amino acids long.

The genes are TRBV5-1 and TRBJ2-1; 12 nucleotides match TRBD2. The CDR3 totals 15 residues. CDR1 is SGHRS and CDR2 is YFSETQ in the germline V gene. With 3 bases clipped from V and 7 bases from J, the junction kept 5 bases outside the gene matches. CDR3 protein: CASSSTSGSKNEQFF. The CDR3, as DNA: TGCGCCAGCAGCTCGACTAGCGGGAGTAAGAATGAGCAGTTCTTC.

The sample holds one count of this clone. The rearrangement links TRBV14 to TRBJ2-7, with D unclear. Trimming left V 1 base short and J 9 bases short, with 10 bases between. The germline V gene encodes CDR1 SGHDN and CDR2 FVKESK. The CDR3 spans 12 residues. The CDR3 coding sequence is TGTGCCAGCAGCCAAGTGGCGGCAGTGCAGTACTTC. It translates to CASSQVAAVQYF.

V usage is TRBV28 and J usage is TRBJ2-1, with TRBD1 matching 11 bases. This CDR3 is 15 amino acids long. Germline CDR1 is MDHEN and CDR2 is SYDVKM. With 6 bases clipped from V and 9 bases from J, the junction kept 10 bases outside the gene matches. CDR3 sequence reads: CASRMGDRGFGEQFF. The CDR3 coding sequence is TGTGCCAGCAGGATGGGGGACAGGGGGTTTGGTGAGCAGTTCTTC.

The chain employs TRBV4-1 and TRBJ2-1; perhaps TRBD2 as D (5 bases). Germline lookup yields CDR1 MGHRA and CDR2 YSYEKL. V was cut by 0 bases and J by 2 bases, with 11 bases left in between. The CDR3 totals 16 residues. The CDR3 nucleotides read TGCGCCAGCAGCCAAGATTGGCGGGTTGCCTACAATGAGCAGTTCTTC. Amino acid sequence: CASSQDWRVAYNEQFF.

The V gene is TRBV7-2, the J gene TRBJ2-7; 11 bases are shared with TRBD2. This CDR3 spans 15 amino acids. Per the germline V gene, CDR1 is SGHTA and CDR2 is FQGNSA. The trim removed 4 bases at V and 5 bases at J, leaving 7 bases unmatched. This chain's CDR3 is CASSYTSGSWNEQYF. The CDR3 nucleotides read TGTGCCAGCAGCTACACTAGCGGGAGTTGGAACGAGCAGTACTTC.

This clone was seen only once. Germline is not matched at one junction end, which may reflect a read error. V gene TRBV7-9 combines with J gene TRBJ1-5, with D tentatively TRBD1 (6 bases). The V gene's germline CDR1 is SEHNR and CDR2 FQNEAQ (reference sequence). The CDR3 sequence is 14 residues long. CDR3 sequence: CASSNAGGGQLQHF. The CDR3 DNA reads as TGTGCCAGCAGCAATGCGGGGGGGGGCCAGCTCCAGCATTTT.

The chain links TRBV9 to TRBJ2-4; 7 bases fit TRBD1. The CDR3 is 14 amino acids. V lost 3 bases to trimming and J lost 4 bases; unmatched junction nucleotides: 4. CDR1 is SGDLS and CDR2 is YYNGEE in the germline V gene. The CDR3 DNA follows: TGTGCCAGCAGCGAGGGGACAGTTAAAAACATTCAGTACTTC. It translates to CASSEGTVKNIQYF. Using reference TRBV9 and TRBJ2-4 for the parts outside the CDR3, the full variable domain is DSGVTQTPKHLITATGQRVTLRCSPRSGDLSVYWYQQSLDQGLQFLIQYYNGEERAKGNILERFSAQQFPDLHSELNLSSLELGDSALYFCASSEGTVKNIQYFGAGTRLSVL.

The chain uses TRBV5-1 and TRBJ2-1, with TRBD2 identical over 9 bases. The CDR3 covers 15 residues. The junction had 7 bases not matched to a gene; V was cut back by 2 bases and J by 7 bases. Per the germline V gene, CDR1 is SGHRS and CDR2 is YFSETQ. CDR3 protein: CASSFLAGARNEQFF. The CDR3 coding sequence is TGCGCCAGCAGCTTCTTAGCGGGAGCTAGGAATGAGCAGTTCTTC.

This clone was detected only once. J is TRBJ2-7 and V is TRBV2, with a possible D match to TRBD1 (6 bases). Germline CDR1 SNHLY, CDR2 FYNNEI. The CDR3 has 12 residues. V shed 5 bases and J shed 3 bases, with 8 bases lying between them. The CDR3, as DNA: TGTGCCAGCAGTCTGGACAGCTACGAGCAGTACTTC. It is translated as CASSLDSYEQYF.

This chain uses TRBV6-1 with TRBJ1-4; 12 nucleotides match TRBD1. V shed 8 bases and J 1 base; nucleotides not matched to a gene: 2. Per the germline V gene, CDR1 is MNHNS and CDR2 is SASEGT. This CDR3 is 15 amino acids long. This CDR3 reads CASGDRGRTNEKLFF. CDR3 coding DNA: TGTGCCAGCGGGGACAGGGGGCGAACTAATGAAAAACTGTTTTTT.

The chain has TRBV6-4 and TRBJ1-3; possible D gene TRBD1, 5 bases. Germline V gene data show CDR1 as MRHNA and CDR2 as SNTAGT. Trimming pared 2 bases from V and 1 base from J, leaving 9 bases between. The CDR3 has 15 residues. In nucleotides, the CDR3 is TGTGCCAGCAGTGACCGGGGGGGGTCTGGAAACACCATATATTTT. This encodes CASSDRGGSGNTIYF.

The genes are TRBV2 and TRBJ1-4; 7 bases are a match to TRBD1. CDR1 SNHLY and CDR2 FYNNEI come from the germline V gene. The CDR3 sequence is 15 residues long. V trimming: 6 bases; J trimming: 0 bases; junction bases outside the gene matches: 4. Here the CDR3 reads CASSGDRPTNEKLFF. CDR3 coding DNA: TGTGCCAGCAGCGGGGACAGACCAACTAATGAAAAACTGTTTTTT.

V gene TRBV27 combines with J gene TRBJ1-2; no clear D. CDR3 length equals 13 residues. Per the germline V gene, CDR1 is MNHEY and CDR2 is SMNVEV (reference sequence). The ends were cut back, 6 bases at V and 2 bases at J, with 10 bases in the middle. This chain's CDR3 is CASRFTGNYGYTF. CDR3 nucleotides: TGTGCCAGCAGATTTACGGGGAACTATGGCTACACCTTC.

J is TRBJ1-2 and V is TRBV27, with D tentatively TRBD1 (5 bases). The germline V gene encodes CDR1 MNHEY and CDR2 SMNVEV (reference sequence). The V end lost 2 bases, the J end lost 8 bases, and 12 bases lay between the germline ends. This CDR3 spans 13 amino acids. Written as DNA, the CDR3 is TGTGCCAGCAGTTTAACGGCAGGACACGGCTACACCTTC. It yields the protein CASSLTAGHGYTF.

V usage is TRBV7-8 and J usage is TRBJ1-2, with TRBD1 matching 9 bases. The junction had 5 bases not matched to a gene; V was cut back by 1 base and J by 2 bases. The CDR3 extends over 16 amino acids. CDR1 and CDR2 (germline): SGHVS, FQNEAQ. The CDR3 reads CASSLGPGTGNYGYTF. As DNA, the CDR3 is TGTGCCAGCAGCTTAGGCCCCGGGACAGGGAACTATGGCTACACCTTC. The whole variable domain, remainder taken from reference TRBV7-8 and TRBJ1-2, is GAGVSQSPRYKVAKRGQDVALRCDPISGHVSLFWYQQALGQGPEFLTYFQNEAQLDKSGLPSDRFFAERPEGSVSTLKIQRTQQEDSAVYLCASSLGPGTGNYGYTFGSGTRLTVV.

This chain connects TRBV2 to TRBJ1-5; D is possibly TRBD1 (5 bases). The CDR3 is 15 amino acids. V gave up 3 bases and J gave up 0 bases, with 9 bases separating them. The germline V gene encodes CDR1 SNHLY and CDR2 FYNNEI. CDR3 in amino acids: CASSDQGDSNQPQHF. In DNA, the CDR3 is TGTGCCAGCAGTGATCAGGGTGATAGCAATCAGCCCCAGCATTTT.